Listed here are 11 T cell receptor beta chains from one sample, sequenced in a study of blood T cells in healthy people across ages. With a J-beta primer mix and a sample-barcoded 5' primer, a second PCR ran about 7 to 12 cycles. One entry per CDR3 protein, called by TCRdb with MiXCR from the 5' RACE reads. The table has 1.5 million to 2 million distinct CDR3 sequences, roughly 27% seen once. The specimen sequenced was blood. The receptors were sampled from a woman aged 25 to 39 in good health.

There are a few counts of this clonotype. The chain combines TRBV7-2 with TRBJ1-2; D is ambiguous. This CDR3 contains 14 residues. V was trimmed by 4 bases and J by 4 bases, leaving 13 bases between them. Germline CDR1 and CDR2: SGHTA and FQGNSA. The CDR3 DNA reads TGTGCCAGCAGCTCACAAAGCGGGAGCTATGGCTACACCTTC. It translates to CASSSQSGSYGYTF.

This clonotype was observed a handful of times. This sequence joins TRBV5-1 and TRBJ2-3; either TRBD1 or TRBD2 may fit D (5 bases each). The germline gives CDR1 SGHRS, CDR2 YFSETQ. V was pared by 3 bases and J by 6 bases, with 11 bases between. The CDR3 spans 13 residues. CDR3 protein: CASSSPRGDTQYF. Here the CDR3 DNA reads TGCGCCAGCAGCTCGCCTCGGGGCGATACGCAGTATTTT.

This clonotype was seen only a few times. The chain carries TRBV2 and TRBJ2-3, with D tentatively TRBD2 (5 bases). This CDR3 comprises 16 residues. V dropped 9 bases and J dropped 2 bases, with 21 bases sitting between them. The germline V gene has CDR1 SNHLY and CDR2 FYNNEI. Here the CDR3 reads CARSAVTASFTDTQYF. CDR3 sequence (DNA): TGTGCCAGGTCAGCGGTTACAGCTTCTTTCACAGATACGCAGTATTTT.

V gene TRBV20-1 combines with J gene TRBJ2-3, with 12 bases that match TRBD2. Per germline, CDR1 DFQATT and CDR2 SNEGSKA (reference sequence). The CDR3 covers 17 residues. The trim removed 3 bases at V and 0 bases at J, leaving 7 bases unmatched. The CDR3: CSASTTTSGRSTDTQYF. CDR3 DNA sequence: TGCAGTGCTAGCACCACTACTAGCGGGAGGAGCACAGATACGCAGTATTTT.

V and J are TRBV6-5 and TRBJ1-6; D may be TRBD1 (6 bases). The CDR3 loop spans 13 amino acids. The germline V gene has CDR1 MNHEY and CDR2 SVGAGI. Trimming cost V 4 bases and J 9 bases, with 10 bases left between them. The CDR3 protein is CASSLGHVSPLHF. CDR3 in DNA: TGTGCCAGCAGTTTGGGACACGTTTCACCCCTCCACTTT.

This clonotype was detected a few times. CDR3 sequence: CASSPQEDSLEQYF. The CDR3 DNA is TGTGCCAGCAGCCCCCAGGAGGACAGCCTCGAGCAGTACTTC. The chain couples TRBV6-5 to TRBJ2-5; possible D gene TRBD1, 6 bases. The J call may be incorrect, as the DNA end agrees better with TRBJ2-7. CDR3 size: 14 residues. Germline V CDR1 and CDR2: MNHEY, SVGAGI.

The chain couples TRBV7-2 to TRBJ1-2; no definite D call. Looked up from germline, CDR1 is SGHTA and CDR2 is FQGNSA. Trimming took off 8 bases at V and 3 bases at J, with 10 bases between the two ends. The CDR3 spans 12 residues. The CDR3 nucleotides read TGTGCCAGCTCCATCGAGCACTATGGCTACACCTTC. This encodes CASSIEHYGYTF.

The CDR3 nucleotides read TGTGCCAGCAGTCCCCTCCGGACAGCGGGCGGTGATCCCCTCCACTTT. Translation: CASSPLRTAGGDPLHF. The V and J genes are TRBV6-5 and TRBJ1-6; a weak D match, TRBD1 (6 bases). The CDR3 runs 16 residues. From germline, CDR1 is MNHEY and CDR2 SVGAGI. V was cut by 5 bases and J by 13 bases, with 24 bases left in between.

This chain links TRBV29-1 with TRBJ2-5; D is perhaps TRBD2 (7 bases). Germline V gene sequence: CDR1 SQVTM, CDR2 ANQGSEA. V was clipped by 6 bases and J by 5 bases, with 13 bases between them. The CDR3 extends over 12 amino acids. This CDR3 is CSVTGGVETQYF. The CDR3 bases are TGCAGCGTCACGGGGGGCGTTGAGACCCAGTACTTC.

This rearrangement joins TRBV4-3 to TRBJ2-3; 11 nucleotides match TRBD2. After removal of 3 bases from V and 2 bases from J, the junction contained 22 bases not matched to a gene. Germline CDR1 LGHNA, CDR2 YSLEER. The CDR3 runs 22 residues. CDR3 residues: CASSQTAELTSGNQGTTDTQYF. The DNA of the CDR3 is TGCGCCAGCAGCCAGACTGCGGAGCTGACTAGCGGGAACCAGGGAACCACAGATACGCAGTATTTT.

This clonotype was counted between two and nine times. This chain joins TRBV2 and TRBJ2-1, with D possibly matching TRBD1 (5 bases). Trimming cost V 5 bases and J 7 bases, with 21 bases left between them. Germline V gives CDR1 SNHLY, CDR2 FYNNEI. CDR3 length equals 16 residues. For the CDR3, the DNA is TGTGCCAGCAGTCACCAGGGCCTGGATCGGGCTAATGAGCAGTTCTTC. It encodes CASSHQGLDRANEQFF.